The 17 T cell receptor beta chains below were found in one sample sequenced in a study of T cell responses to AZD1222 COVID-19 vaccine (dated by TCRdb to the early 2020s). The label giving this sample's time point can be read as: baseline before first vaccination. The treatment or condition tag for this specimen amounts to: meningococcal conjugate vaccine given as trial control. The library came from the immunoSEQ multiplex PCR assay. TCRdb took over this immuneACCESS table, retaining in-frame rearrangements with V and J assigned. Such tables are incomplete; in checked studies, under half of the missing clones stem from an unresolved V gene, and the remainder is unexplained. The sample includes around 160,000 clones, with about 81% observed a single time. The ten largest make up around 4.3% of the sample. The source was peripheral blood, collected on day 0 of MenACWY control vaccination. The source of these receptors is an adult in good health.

The CDR3 is CASSPDRGDGYTF. The CDR3 DNA sequence: TGTGCCAGCAGTCCGGACAGGGGAGATGGCTACACCTTC. V gene TRBV2 combines with J gene TRBJ1-2, with TRBD1 matching 9 bases. Germline V gene data show CDR1 as SNHLY and CDR2 as FYNNEI. This CDR3 has 13 residues. Trimming cost V 5 bases and J 6 bases; bases outside gene matches: 4. The variable domain in full, completed from reference TRBV2 and TRBJ1-2, reads EPEVTQTPSHQVTQMGQEVILRCVPISNHLYFYWYRQILGQKVEFLVSFYNNEISEKSEIFDDQFSVERPDGSNFTLKIRSTKLEDSAMYFCASSPDRGDGYTFGSGTRLTVV.

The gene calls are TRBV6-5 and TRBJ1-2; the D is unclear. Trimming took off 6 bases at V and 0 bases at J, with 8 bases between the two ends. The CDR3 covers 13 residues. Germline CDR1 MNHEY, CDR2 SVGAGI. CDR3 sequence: CASRTQTNYGYTF. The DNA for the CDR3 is TGTGCCAGCAGAACACAAACTAACTATGGCTACACCTTC.

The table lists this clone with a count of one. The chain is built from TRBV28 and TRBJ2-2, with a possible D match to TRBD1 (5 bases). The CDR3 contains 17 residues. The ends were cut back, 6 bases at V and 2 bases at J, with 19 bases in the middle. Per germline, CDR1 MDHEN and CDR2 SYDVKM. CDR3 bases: TGTGCCAGCAGCTCCAAGTGGGGCGCGTATAACACCGGGGAGCTGTTTTTT. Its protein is CASSSKWGAYNTGELFF.

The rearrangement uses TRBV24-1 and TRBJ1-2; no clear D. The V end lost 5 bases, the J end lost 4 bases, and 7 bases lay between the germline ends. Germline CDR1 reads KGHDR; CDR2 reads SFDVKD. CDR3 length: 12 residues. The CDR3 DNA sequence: TGTGCCACCAGTGCCGGGAGCTATGGCTACACCTTC. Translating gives CATSAGSYGYTF.

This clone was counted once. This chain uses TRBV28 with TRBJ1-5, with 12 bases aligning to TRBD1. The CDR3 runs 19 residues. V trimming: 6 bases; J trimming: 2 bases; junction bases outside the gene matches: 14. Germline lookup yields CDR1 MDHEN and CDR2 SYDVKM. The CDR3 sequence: CASRTLGGTGGLGNQPQHF. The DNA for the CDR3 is TGTGCCAGCAGAACCCTCGGCGGGACAGGGGGCCTCGGCAATCAGCCCCAGCATTTT.

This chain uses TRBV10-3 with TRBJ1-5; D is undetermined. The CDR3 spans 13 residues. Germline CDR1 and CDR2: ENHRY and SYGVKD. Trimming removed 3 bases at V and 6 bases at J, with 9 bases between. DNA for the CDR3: TGTGCCATCAGTGAAGCCGGAGGTCAGCCCCAGCATTTT. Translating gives CAISEAGGQPQHF.

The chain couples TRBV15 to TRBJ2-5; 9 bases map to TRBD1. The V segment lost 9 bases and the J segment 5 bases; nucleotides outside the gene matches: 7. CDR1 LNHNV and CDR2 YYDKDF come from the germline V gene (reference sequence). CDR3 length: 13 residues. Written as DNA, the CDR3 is TGTGCCACTGGGGACAGGGTGGATGAGACCCAGTACTTC. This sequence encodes CATGDRVDETQYF.

CDR3 residues: CASSVGYRETEAFF. CDR3 nucleotide sequence: TGTGCCAGCAGCGTAGGATATAGGGAGACTGAAGCTTTCTTT. The rearrangement links TRBV9 to TRBJ1-1; D unresolved. Trimming cost V 0 bases and J 5 bases, with 11 bases left between them. From germline, CDR1 is SGDLS and CDR2 YYNGEE. This CDR3 comprises 14 residues.

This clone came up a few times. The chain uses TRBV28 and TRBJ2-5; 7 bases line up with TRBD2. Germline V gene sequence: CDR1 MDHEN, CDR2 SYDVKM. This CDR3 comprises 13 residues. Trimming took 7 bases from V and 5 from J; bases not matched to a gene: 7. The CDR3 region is CASIEGGMETQYF. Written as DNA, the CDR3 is TGTGCCAGCATTGAGGGAGGGATGGAGACCCAGTACTTC.

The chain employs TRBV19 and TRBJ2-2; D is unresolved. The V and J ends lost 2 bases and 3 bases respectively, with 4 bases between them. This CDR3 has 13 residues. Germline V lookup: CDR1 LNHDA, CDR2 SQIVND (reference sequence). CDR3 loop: CASSIQDTGELFF. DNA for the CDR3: TGTGCCAGTAGTATACAGGACACCGGGGAGCTGTTTTTT. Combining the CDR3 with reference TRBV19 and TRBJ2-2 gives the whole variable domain DGGITQSPKYLFRKEGQNVTLSCEQNLNHDAMYWYRQDPGQGLRLIYYSQIVNDFQKGDIAEGYSVSREKKESFPLTVTSAQKNPTAFYLCASSIQDTGELFFGEGSRLTVL.

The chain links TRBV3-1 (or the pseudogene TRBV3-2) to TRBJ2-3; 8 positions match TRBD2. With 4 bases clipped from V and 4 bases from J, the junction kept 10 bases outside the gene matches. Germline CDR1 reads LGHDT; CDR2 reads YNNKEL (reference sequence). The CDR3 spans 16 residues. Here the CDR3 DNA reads TGTGCCAGCAGCCCCACTCGGGGGGGCAGGGCAGATACGCAGTATTTT. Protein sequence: CASSPTRGGRADTQYF.

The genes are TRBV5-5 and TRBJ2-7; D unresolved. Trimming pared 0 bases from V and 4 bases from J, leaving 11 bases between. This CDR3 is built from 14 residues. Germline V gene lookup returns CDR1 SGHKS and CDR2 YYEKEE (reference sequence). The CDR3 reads CASSLGRNPYEQYF. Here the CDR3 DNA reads TGTGCCAGCAGCTTGGGTAGGAACCCTTACGAGCAGTACTTC. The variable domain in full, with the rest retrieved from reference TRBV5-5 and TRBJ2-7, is DAGVTQSPTHLIKTRGQQVTLRCSPISGHKSVSWYQQVLGQGPQFIFQYYEKEERGRGNFPDRFSARQFPNYSSELNVNALLLGDSALYLCASSLGRNPYEQYFGPGTRLTVT.

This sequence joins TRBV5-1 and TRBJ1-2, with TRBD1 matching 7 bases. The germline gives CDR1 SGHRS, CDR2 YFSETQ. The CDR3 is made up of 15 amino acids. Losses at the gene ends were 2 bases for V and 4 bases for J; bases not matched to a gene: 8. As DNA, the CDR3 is TGCGCCAGCAGCTTAACAGGGGAATATCGCTATGGCTACACCTTC. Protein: CASSLTGEYRYGYTF.

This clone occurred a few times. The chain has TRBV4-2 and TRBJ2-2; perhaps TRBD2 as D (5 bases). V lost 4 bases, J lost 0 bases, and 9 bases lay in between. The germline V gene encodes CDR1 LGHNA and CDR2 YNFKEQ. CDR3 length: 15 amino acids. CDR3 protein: CASSRIGTNTGELFF. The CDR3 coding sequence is TGTGCCAGCAGCCGTATCGGGACGAACACCGGGGAGCTGTTTTTT.

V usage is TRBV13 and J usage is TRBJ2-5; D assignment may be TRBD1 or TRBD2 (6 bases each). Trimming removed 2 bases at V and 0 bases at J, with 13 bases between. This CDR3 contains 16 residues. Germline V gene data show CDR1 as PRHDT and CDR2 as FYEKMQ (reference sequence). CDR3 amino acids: CASSLRGAVYQETQYF. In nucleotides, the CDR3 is TGTGCCAGCAGCTTAAGGGGGGCCGTCTACCAAGAGACCCAGTACTTC.

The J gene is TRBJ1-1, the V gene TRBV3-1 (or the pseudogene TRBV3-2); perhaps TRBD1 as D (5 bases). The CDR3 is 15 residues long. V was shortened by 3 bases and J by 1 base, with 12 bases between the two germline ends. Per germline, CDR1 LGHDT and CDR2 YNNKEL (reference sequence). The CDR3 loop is CASSQWTTQNTEAFF. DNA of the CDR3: TGTGCCAGCAGCCAGTGGACAACTCAGAACACTGAAGCTTTCTTT.

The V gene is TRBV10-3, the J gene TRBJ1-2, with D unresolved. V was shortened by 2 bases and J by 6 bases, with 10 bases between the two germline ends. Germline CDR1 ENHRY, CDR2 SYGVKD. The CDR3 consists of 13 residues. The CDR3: CAISERWLDGYTF. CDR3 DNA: TGTGCCATCAGTGAGCGGTGGTTGGATGGCTACACCTTC.